This T cell receptor (beta chain) stems from a study of molecular identifiers for immune sequencing clone quantification. Turning to the study itself: Sequencing covered four of five parts into which replicate RNA from approximately 22,000 or 94,000 naive CD8 cells was split.

Study conclusions and caveats: Detectable among some 1 million naive cells, according to reports, was Jurkat TCR RNA spiked in from one cell. In cases of identical TCR molecules sharing a barcode, highly expanded clone sizes could be underestimated.

Naive CD8 T cells were sorted as CD8+CD4-CCR7+CD45RA+. TCRdb called the PCR reads again in MiXCR, with one record for every CDR3 protein. This table has approximately 590,000 distinct CDR3 sequences, less than 30% appearing once. A remark on this clonotype: Its specificity is not known. This may stem from a read error, because a much larger clone lies one nucleotide away.

Sequencing input: naive CD8+ T cells from blood, with Jurkat cell RNA spiked in. The subset is: FACS-sorted CD8+CD4-CCR7+CD45RA+ naive T cells. This clonotype was obtained from a human donor in good health. Some libraries in this study had Jurkat cell RNA spiked in.

Written as DNA, the CDR3 is TGTGCCTGCAGTTTGCAGGGCCCGGGGGCCACAGATACGCAGTATTTT. Its translation is CACSLQGPGATDTQYF. The rearrangement joins TRBV12-3 or TRBV12-4 to TRBJ2-3, with D perhaps matching TRBD1 or TRBD2 (6 bases each). This CDR3 spans 16 amino acids.